Reported below is one TCR beta chain. The data belong to a study of control samples from healthy donors and cancer patients. CDR1 and CDR2 (germline): PRHDT, FYEKMQ (reference sequence). This CDR3 is built from 12 residues. The trim removed 6 bases at V and 6 bases at J, leaving 3 bases unmatched. The protocol was immunoSEQ multiplex PCR, while the TCRdb copy is restricted to in-frame clones and leaves out a portion. The table shows approximately 79,000 clones, with around 89% occurring only once. This receptor was taken from a man aged 50 to 59 in good health. This chain uses TRBV13 with TRBJ2-7; 9 nucleotides line up with TRBD1. Sequencing was done on a sample of blood. The CDR3 nucleotides read TGTGCCAGCAGACGACAGGGGGGCGAGCAGTACTTC. This translates into CASRRQGGEQYF.